These 15 T cell receptor beta chains originate from one sample sequenced in a study of T-cell memory formation after mild COVID-19 (dated by TCRdb to 2020 to 2022). Library prep was done by 5' RACE. The instrument was an Illumina NovaSeq 6000. The public reads were reanalyzed by TCRdb: fastp trimming at Q25, MiXCR alignment, in-frame beta chains only. All rows with the same CDR3 protein become a single entry with the most common DNA and genes. The sample yields about 350,000 distinct CDR3 sequences; around 15% were counted once. In total, the top ten clones hold 20% to 25% of the sample. The specimen was PBMCs or a T cell subset sorted from them (not recorded which). Receptor source: a young man who had mild COVID-19 (a few samples of this study predate the infection). The sample titles of this study are shuffled in the database, so cell type and time point are left out; the donor was told from shared clones.

This clonotype was counted between two and nine times. The chain carries TRBV6-2 or TRBV6-3 and TRBJ2-5; maybe TRBD1 (5 bases). V lost 8 bases to trimming and J lost 5 bases, with 21 bases between them. In germline, CDR1 is MNHEY, CDR2 SVGEGT. This CDR3 is 15 amino acids long. The CDR3 sequence: CASEQGVPGGETQYF. The CDR3 nucleotides are TGTGCCAGCGAGCAGGGCGTCCCAGGTGGGGAGACCCAGTACTTC.

The rearrangement links TRBV29-1 to TRBJ1-2; D remains ambiguous. This CDR3 comprises 13 residues. Trimming stripped 3 bases from V and 0 bases from J, with 8 bases between. The germline gives CDR1 SQVTM, CDR2 ANQGSEA. DNA of the CDR3: TGCAGCGTTGATAGAACAGCTAACTATGGCTACACCTTC. As protein: CSVDRTANYGYTF.

The chain combines TRBV6-5 with TRBJ2-5; D could derive from TRBD1 or TRBD2 (5 bases each). The CDR3 contains 12 residues. The V gene lost 2 bases and the J gene lost 5 bases, with 6 bases spanning the gap. The germline V gene encodes CDR1 MNHEY and CDR2 SVGAGI. The CDR3 region has the DNA TGTGCCAGCAGTTACGAGGGGGAGACCCAGTACTTC. Translated: CASSYEGETQYF.

This clonotype was seen a few times. The gene calls are TRBV4-1 and TRBJ2-7; the D is unclear. V lost 3 bases to trimming and J lost 1 base, with 13 bases between them. The CDR3 length is 15 residues. Germline V CDR1 and CDR2: MGHRA, YSYEKL. The chain's CDR3 is CASSQSSNPSYEQYF. The CDR3 DNA follows: TGCGCCAGCAGCCAGTCCTCAAATCCTTCCTACGAGCAGTACTTC.

The rearrangement uses TRBV2 and TRBJ2-7, with a tentative D call TRBD1 (6 bases). The CDR3 spans 17 residues. CDR1 and CDR2 (germline): SNHLY, FYNNEI. Trimming removed 4 bases at V and 4 bases at J, with 23 bases between. The DNA for the CDR3 is TGTGCCAGCAGTGCTCATCCGGGACAAGGGCACTCTTACGAGCAGTACGTC. Encoded protein: CASSAHPGQGHSYEQYV.

V is TRBV28 and J is TRBJ2-5; D is possibly TRBD1 (6 bases). CDR1 and CDR2 from the germline V gene are MDHEN and SYDVKM. V lost 3 bases, J lost 4 bases, and 12 bases lay in between. The CDR3 is 14 amino acids. The CDR3, as DNA: TGTGCCAGCAGTTTCCCACAGGGTCGAGAGACCCAGTACTTC. This sequence encodes CASSFPQGRETQYF.

V and J are TRBV14 and TRBJ2-3, with 9 bases that match TRBD2. The CDR3 is made up of 16 amino acids. The J segment lost 6 bases and the V segment lost 4 bases, leaving 11 bases of the junction unmatched. CDR1 is SGHDN and CDR2 is FVKESK in the germline V gene. Here the CDR3 reads CASSRSRLADVDTQYF. CDR3 coding DNA: TGTGCCAGCAGCCGTTCTCGACTAGCGGACGTTGATACGCAGTATTTT.

CDR3 coding DNA: TGTGCCAGCAGTCCTAGCGGGGGGGATCAGTACGAGCAGTACTTC. Translation gives CASSPSGGDQYEQYF. The chain has TRBV3-1 and TRBJ2-7; TRBD2 matches 12 bases. Trimming at V came to 6 bases and at J to 4 bases, leaving 7 bases not matched to a gene. The germline gives CDR1 LGHDT, CDR2 YNNKEL (reference sequence). This CDR3 region has 15 residues.

A few counts support this clonotype. This chain uses TRBV5-1 with TRBJ2-5, with D possibly called TRBD1 or TRBD2 (6 bases each). The CDR3 is made up of 14 amino acids. V lost 7 bases and J 5 bases, leaving 18 bases between the germline ends. The germline CDR1 and CDR2 sequences are SGHRS and YFSETQ. CDR3 protein: CASGQNRAGETQYF. The CDR3 DNA sequence: TGCGCCAGCGGACAAAACAGGGCGGGGGAGACCCAGTACTTC.

This sequence joins TRBV25-1 and TRBJ1-6; D might be TRBD1 (5 bases). V dropped 4 bases and J dropped 5 bases, with 6 bases sitting between them. Germline V gene lookup returns CDR1 MGHDK and CDR2 SYGVNS. The CDR3 totals 13 residues. The DNA of the CDR3 is TGTGCCAGCAGTGTCAGGGATAATTCACCCCTCCACTTT. Translating it yields CASSVRDNSPLHF.

This clonotype showed up just a few times. This chain connects TRBV5-1 to TRBJ2-3; either TRBD1 or TRBD2 may fit D (5 bases each). Germline assignment: CDR1 SGHRS and CDR2 YFSETQ. The CDR3 covers 15 residues. Deletions cut 4 bases from V and 2 bases from J, with 14 bases between. Here the CDR3 reads CASSAGTDHTDTQYF. The DNA for the CDR3 is TGCGCCAGCAGCGCCGGGACCGACCACACAGATACGCAGTATTTT.

The chain couples TRBV3-1 to TRBJ1-4; no reliable D call. The CDR3 totals 14 residues. Germline V gives CDR1 LGHDT, CDR2 YNNKEL (reference sequence). V lost 2 bases to trimming and J lost 3 bases, with 7 bases between them. The CDR3 region is CASSQSLANEKLFF. CDR3 in DNA: TGTGCCAGCAGCCAATCTCTGGCTAATGAAAAACTGTTTTTT.

The chain is built from TRBV6-2 or TRBV6-3 and TRBJ1-2; possibly TRBD1 for D (5 bases). V was cut by 7 bases and J by 5 bases, with 23 bases left in between. Germline values: CDR1 MNHEY, CDR2 SVGEGT. This CDR3 has 16 amino acids. CDR3 sequence (DNA): TGTGCCAGCACCGAAAATCAACAACGGGACGCATATGGCTACACCTTC. This gives the protein CASTENQQRDAYGYTF.

In its sample, this clonotype was seen a few times. This chain connects TRBV7-2 to TRBJ2-6; unclear D gene. There are 17 residues in the CDR3. V lost 3 bases and J lost 0, with 12 bases in between. Germline V gene sequence: CDR1 SGHTA, CDR2 FQGNSA. CDR3 region: CASSFSVLGSGANVLTF. The CDR3 nucleotides read TGTGCCAGCAGCTTCTCGGTCCTAGGCTCTGGGGCCAACGTCCTGACTTTC.

This sequence joins TRBV6-6 and TRBJ2-3, with a tentative D call TRBD1 (6 bases). From germline, CDR1 is MNHNY and CDR2 SVGAGI (reference sequence). Trimming pared 10 bases from V and 4 bases from J, leaving 18 bases between. The CDR3 runs 14 residues. CDR3 DNA sequence: TGTGCCACCCGCTGGGGGCGGAACGCAGATACGCAGTATTTT. Protein product: CATRWGRNADTQYF.